This T cell receptor (beta chain) was captured in a study of long-term antiretroviral therapy in people with HIV (dated 2022 in TCRdb). Background for the entire study: Collection of the earliest samples took place about a decade ahead of the 2015 WHO recommendation for immediate ART, at a time when ART was typically delayed until CD4 counts fell. A retrospective serial study tested whether changes in peripheral blood TRB repertoire composition and diversity were associated with ART initiation and durable HIV suppression. A total of roughly 200 cryopreserved PBMC samples came from around 30 adults with confirmed HIV infection and were collected serially over a mean of roughly six years (range 1-12). Among the 30 to 35 participants with HIV, over nine were female. No cross-contamination during QIAcube processing was seen in test extractions of a monoclonal T-cell line run alongside a few dozen polyclonal samples. The research as a whole found: Inferences about post-ART repertoire changes are limited because no data were available on ART adherence, viral resistance or therapy changes. HIV repertoires had narrower CDR3 length ranges than controls, and the network structure suggested an antigen-experienced repertoire that shifted only slightly toward naive after ART. A significant increase in TRB diversity was found to be associated with ART initiation, although TRB diversity was observed to remain significantly below that of transplant donor controls even after long-term ART. Samples dated from the mid-2000s to the late 2010s, and the ART regimens used may be less effective than current ones. Because pre-ART samples had limited cell numbers, unsorted PBMC were profiled rather than sorted CD4+ and CD8+ T cells. Because PBMC availability was limited, only the TCR beta chain was sequenced, with no alpha chain pairing. At every time point, the repertoire was dominated by expanded TRB clones first identified before ART initiation, although this dominance fluctuated and, in many PLHIV, declined after ART.

To be included, a participant needed at least one PBMC sample from before ART initiation plus at least two post-ART samples. All participants with HIV were treated in the United States of America. Before DNA extraction, cryopreserved samples of about 0.95-11 million PBMC were thawed and washed. At the time of the earliest PBMC sample, participants with HIV were aged between roughly 20 and 54 years. Each participant contributed PBMC samples from 1-4 timepoints before ART initiation and 2-8 timepoints after ART initiation, with a median of 7 samples. Serial HIV viral load, CD4+ T-cell count, ART history and demographic data were obtained for every participant. A Qiagen kit on a QIAcube was used to extract genomic DNA from unsorted PBMC, with samples processed in batches of 12. After removal of 0 bases from V and 7 bases from J, the junction retains 8 bases not matched to a gene. The germline V gene gives CDR1 as SGHDT and CDR2 as YYEEEE. Taken from cysteine to phenylalanine, the CDR3 has 16 residues. Only the CDR3 region is kept as DNA, spanning 48 bases read in frame from base 1.

The immunoSEQ hsTCRB v3.0 assay was used at survey level resolution to sequence the TRB variable region. TRB sequencing targeted a depth of 40,000-50,000 T-cell genomes per sample. An Illumina MiSeq with a v3 150-cycle kit was used to sequence the pooled TRB libraries. As for the original processing: Repertoire analysis was performed in R inside a reproducible Nextflow workflow that covered QC, data transformation and analysis. Custom analyses were implemented in LymphoSeq2, an R package for AIRR-Seq data exploration. A few samples that produced fewer than 5000 total TRB sequences were removed, so 180 or so HIV repertoires were analyzed. Among the 180 or so HIV repertoires that were kept, some 61 were collected before ART initiation and around 130 were collected after ART initiation. Each repertoire was downsampled to 5000 TRB nucleotide sequences, and summary statistics were averaged across 100 downsampling iterations. The analysis kept only TRB sequences whose CDR3 regions were at least seven amino acids long. Two measures captured diversity: a Shannon entropy-derived clonality score and the Gini coefficient. In repertoire networks, the top 5000 CDR3 amino acid sequences were linked whenever an edit distance of one separated two sequences. GLIPH2 predicted antigen specificity groups and MHC restriction for TRB CDR3 amino acid sequences. To flag known associations with CMV, EBV, HIV or tissue antigens, CDR3 amino acid sequences were compared against VDJdb and McPAS-TCR. Pre-ART, post-ART and control groups were compared with Wilcoxon signed-rank tests and Holm-Bonferroni correction. Imported from immuneACCESS, the table was reduced by TCRdb to in-frame sequences with V and J called. These copies leave out some clones; in studies compared against another copy, an unresolved V gene accounts for under half, and the cause of the remainder is not known. V and J calls and clone size follow that table, whereas D and trimming were derived from the DNA. Within this sample are about 6,500 clones, with roughly 85% of them counted one time only. Together, the top ten hold 3% of the sample.

To note about this clone: No antigen is known for it. The sample holds no much larger clone one base away, and base qualities are not on file.

This TCR derives from a woman between 50 and 59 years old with HIV. The chain links TRBV5-6 with TRBJ2-7, with 12 junctional bases fitting TRBD2. The sample in question was unsorted PBMCs, obtained 3.7 years after starting antiretroviral therapy. CDR3 reads: CASSLGLAGVAGEQYF. The DNA sequence is TGTGCCAGCAGCTTGGGACTAGCGGGGGTTGCAGGAGAGCAGTACTTC.